These T cell receptor beta chains were read from a single sample in a study of beta chain features in type 1 diabetes. Generated by immunoSEQ multiplex PCR, the TCRdb table keeps only in-frame clones and is missing some. Found here are roughly 400,000 clones, 8.5% to 10% of them singletons; the top ten hold approximately 0.55%. Sequences were obtained from central memory CD4+ T cells from blood. The receptors originated from a man aged 25 to 45 with type 1 diabetes. The CDR3 runs from the conserved cysteine through the conserved F or W. The D gene is left open where the match is weak. Some rows have no size entry. The others give once, few or many, or a class for an expanded clone.

D gene	CDR3 length	V gene	J gene	clone size	CDR3 protein	CDR3 DNA
-	14	TRBV12-5	TRBJ1-1	-	CASGSWDGYREAFF	TGTGCTAGTGGTTCGTGGGACGGCTACCGTGAAGCTTTCTTT
-	14	TRBV5-1	TRBJ1-2	few	CASSLESPNYGYTF	TGCGCCAGCAGCTTGGAAAGCCCTAACTATGGCTACACCTTC
-	17	TRBV7-2	TRBJ2-6	few	CASSPEGGTAGANVLTF	TGTGCCAGCAGCCCCGAAGGGGGTACCGCTGGGGCCAACGTCCTGACTTTC
TRBD2	21	TRBV27	TRBJ2-3	-	CASSFRATGTSGGYPPVTQYF	TGTGCCAGCAGTTTCCGTGCCACCGGGACTAGCGGAGGTTACCCCCCAGTTACGCAGTATTTT
-	15	TRBV4-1	TRBJ1-1	-	CASSQIARANTEAFF	TGCGCCAGCAGCCAAATTGCCAGGGCGAACACTGAAGCTTTCTTT
-	15	TRBV5-1	TRBJ1-3	-	CASSLDASSGNTIYF	TGCGCCAGCAGCTTGGACGCCAGCTCTGGAAACACCATATATTTT
TRBD2	15	TRBV5-1	TRBJ2-7	few	CASSLLAGGPGEQYF	TGCGCCAGCAGCTTACTAGCGGGAGGTCCAGGGGAGCAGTACTTC
-	15	TRBV4-1	TRBJ1-5	few	CASSQDGVGDQPQHF	TGCGCCAGCAGCCAAGACGGGGTTGGTGATCAGCCCCAGCATTTT
TRBD1	13	TRBV10-3	TRBJ1-1	-	CAIADRAYTEAFF	TGTGCCATCGCGGACAGGGCCTACACTGAAGCTTTCTTT
TRBD2	15	TRBV11-2	TRBJ2-1	-	CASSWSSGRAGEQFF	TGTGCCAGCAGCTGGTCTAGCGGGAGGGCCGGTGAGCAGTTCTTC
TRBD1	14	TRBV7-9	TRBJ1-2	-	CASSVQGTNYGYTF	TGTGCCAGCAGCGTACAGGGGACTAACTATGGCTACACCTTC
-	12	TRBV11-2	TRBJ2-5	-	CASSLDQWTQYF	TGTGCCAGCAGCTTAGATCAGTGGACCCAGTACTTC
-	15	TRBV4-3	TRBJ1-2	few	CASSQQYPTNYGYTF	TGCGCCAGCAGCCAGCAATACCCCACTAACTATGGCTACACCTTC
-	15	TRBV5-4	TRBJ2-1	-	CASSLVGSKGYEQFF	TGTGCCAGCAGCTTGGTAGGCAGTAAGGGGTATGAGCAGTTCTTC
TRBD1	13	TRBV28	TRBJ2-5	many	CASRGTGVETQYF	TGTGCCAGCAGAGGGACAGGGGTGGAGACCCAGTACTTC
-	14	TRBV19	TRBJ2-7	-	CASSISRDTYEQYF	TGTGCCAGTAGTATTTCCCGGGATACCTACGAGCAGTACTTC
TRBD1	16	TRBV5-1	TRBJ2-2	many	CASSGRQGPIVGELFF	TGCGCCAGCAGCGGACGACAGGGGCCGATTGTCGGGGAGCTGTTTTTT
-	15	TRBV5-6	TRBJ1-1	-	CASSNRGAQNTEAFF	TGTGCCAGCAGCAACCGGGGGGCTCAGAACACTGAAGCTTTCTTT
-	12	TRBV7-9	TRBJ2-1	-	CASSWQGKVQFF	TGCGCCAGCAGCTGGCAGGGTAAGGTGCAGTTCTTC
TRBD1	17	TRBV28	TRBJ1-4	few	CASSSTGRGATNEKLFF	TGTGCCAGCAGTTCGACAGGGAGAGGAGCAACTAATGAAAAACTGTTTTTT
TRBD1	16	TRBV7-3	TRBJ2-6	few	CASSYTGGPGANVLTF	TGTGCCAGCAGCTATACAGGGGGGCCTGGGGCCAACGTCCTGACTTTC
TRBD1	16	TRBV11-2	TRBJ2-1	few	CASSPYGGTGKNEQFF	TGTGCCAGCAGCCCATATGGGGGGACAGGGAAAAATGAGCAGTTCTTC
-	13	TRBV5-1	TRBJ2-3	-	CASSPYNTDTQYF	TGCGCCAGCAGCCCGTACAACACAGATACGCAGTATTTT
TRBD1	16	TRBV15	TRBJ1-1	few	CATSRDRQGGNTEAFF	TGTGCCACCAGCAGAGATCGGCAGGGGGGCAACACTGAAGCTTTCTTT
TRBD1	14	TRBV5-1	TRBJ1-5	-	CASSLRQGGQPQHF	TGCGCCAGCAGCTTGAGACAGGGGGGTCAGCCCCAGCATTTT
-	13	TRBV28	TRBJ2-3	few	CASSPTDTDTQYF	TGTGCCAGCAGCCCGACGGACACAGATACGCAGTATTTT
-	12	TRBV23-1	TRBJ2-5	many	CASSQTWETQYF	TGCGCCAGCAGTCAGACGTGGGAGACCCAGTACTTC
-	13	TRBV7-3	TRBJ2-5	-	CASSPRPGETQYF	TGTGCCAGCAGCCCCAGACCCGGGGAGACCCAGTACTTC
-	15	TRBV7-9	TRBJ1-2	many	CASYPDGGAHYGYTF	TGTGCCAGCTACCCTGACGGAGGGGCACACTATGGCTACACCTTC
-	14	TRBV4-3	TRBJ2-3	few	CASSQTRGPRTQYF	TGCGCCAGCAGCCAAACCCGTGGACCCCGTACGCAGTATTTT
-	14	TRBV18	TRBJ2-5	few	CASATTGNRETQYF	TGTGCCAGCGCGACGACCGGGAATCGCGAGACCCAGTACTTC
TRBD1	12	TRBV10-3	TRBJ1-5	-	CATGTGEQPQHF	TGTGCCACCGGGACAGGGGAACAGCCCCAGCATTTT
-	16	TRBV6-5	TRBJ2-1	-	CASSFLTGRLNNEQFF	TGTGCCAGCAGTTTTCTTACAGGGAGGTTGAACAATGAGCAGTTCTTC
TRBD1	16	TRBV28	TRBJ2-1	many	CASSLVPGQGNDEQFF	TGTGCCAGCAGTCTTGTCCCGGGACAGGGGAACGATGAGCAGTTCTTC
TRBD2	15	TRBV11-2	TRBJ2-1	-	CASSPTSGSYNEQFF	TGTGCCAGCAGCCCGACTAGCGGGTCCTACAATGAGCAGTTCTTC